This T cell receptor (beta chain) comes out of a study of identical twins. The table lists this clonotype with many counts. V was trimmed by 4 bases and J by 6 bases, leaving 10 bases between them. Germline V gene lookup returns CDR1 SGHTA and CDR2 FQGNSA. The CDR3 loop spans 13 amino acids. A universal primer site arose from template switching, and cDNA bore unique molecular identifiers. TCRdb independently ran MiXCR on the 5' RACE reads; one entry per CDR3 protein. The data show a few hundred thousand distinct CDR3 sequences, 13% to 15% seen once. The data were also submitted as part of a second study, on yellow fever vaccine responses in identical twins.

The chain combines TRBV7-2 with TRBJ1-5; D may be TRBD1 (5 bases). The sample comprised CD4+ T cells sorted from blood. This clonotype was sampled from a woman aged 18-35 years in good health. The CDR3, as DNA: TGTGCCAGCAGCTCAGAGGGGATTCAGCCCCAGCATTTT. As protein: CASSSEGIQPQHF.